One and the same sample provided the 6 T cell receptor beta chains below, sequenced in a study of identical twins. TCRdb ran MiXCR on the 5' RACE reads and lists one entry per CDR3 protein. The repertoire holds under 900,000 distinct CDR3 sequences, with approximately 18% as singletons. These data also featured in a second study, about T cells expressing NK-cell markers.

The sequenced sample consisted of PBMCs. Source of these receptors: a woman aged 18-29 years in good health.

The genes are TRBV7-9 and TRBJ2-5, with 11 bases matching TRBD2. CDR3 size: 15 residues. From germline, CDR1 is SEHNR and CDR2 FQNEAQ (reference sequence). V was pared by 4 bases and J by 2 bases, with 3 bases of the junction left unmatched. CDR3 nucleotides: TGTGCCAGCAGCTCGCGGACTAGCGGGCAAGAGACCCAGTACTTC. This gives the protein CASSSRTSGQETQYF.

This clonotype was counted many times. The chain is built from TRBV20-1 and TRBJ1-2; the D gene is possibly TRBD1 (6 bases). CDR3 size: 15 residues. V gave up 1 base and J gave up 5 bases, with 17 bases separating them. Germline V gene sequence: CDR1 DFQATT, CDR2 SNEGSKA (reference sequence). CDR3 sequence (DNA): TGCAGTGCTAGAGGTGTAGGGACAAACCTTTATGGCTACACCTTC. Its protein product is CSARGVGTNLYGYTF.

This clonotype was detected only a few times. The chain employs TRBV20-1 and TRBJ1-5; TRBD1 is a possible D gene (6 bases). CDR3 size: 18 residues. V was shortened by 2 bases and J by 0 bases, with 20 bases between the two germline ends. Germline assignment: CDR1 DFQATT and CDR2 SNEGSKA (reference sequence). This CDR3 reads CSARLDHNRAYSNQPQHF. The CDR3 DNA reads as TGCAGTGCTAGACTCGACCATAACAGGGCTTATAGCAATCAGCCCCAGCATTTT.

This chain joins TRBV27 and TRBJ2-1; D remains unclear. This CDR3 comprises 13 residues. Germline V gene lookup returns CDR1 MNHEY and CDR2 SMNVEV (reference sequence). With 6 bases removed from V and 7 bases from J, the gap between germline ends came to 13 bases. For the CDR3, the DNA is TGTGCCAGCAGCCAGAAGGTCTGGAATGAGCAGTTCTTC. It codes for CASSQKVWNEQFF.

V is TRBV9 and J is TRBJ2-4; 13 positions match TRBD2. From germline, CDR1 is SGDLS and CDR2 YYNGEE. With 4 bases clipped from V and 3 bases from J, the junction kept 16 bases outside the gene matches. The CDR3 runs to 20 residues. This CDR3 reads CASSSPEGTSGARGKNIQYF. CDR3 coding DNA: TGTGCCAGCAGCTCCCCAGAGGGGACTAGCGGGGCAAGAGGCAAAAACATTCAGTACTTC. The full variable domain, its missing parts supplied by reference TRBV9 and TRBJ2-4, is DSGVTQTPKHLITATGQRVTLRCSPRSGDLSVYWYQQSLDQGLQFLIQYYNGEERAKGNILERFSAQQFPDLHSELNLSSLELGDSALYFCASSSPEGTSGARGKNIQYFGAGTRLSVL.

This chain uses TRBV20-1 with TRBJ2-1, with D unresolved. Trimming took off 3 bases at V and 9 bases at J, with 15 bases between the two ends. The germline V gene has CDR1 DFQATT and CDR2 SNEGSKA (reference sequence). The length of the CDR3 is 13 residues. The CDR3 spells CSASLYPVGEQFF. The CDR3 DNA reads TGCAGTGCTAGCCTGTACCCGGTAGGTGAGCAGTTCTTC.